This TCR beta chain was sequenced in a study of blood T cell repertoires in COVID-19 (dated by TCRdb to 2019 to 2021). Study-level background: The collaborator samples originated in the United States, Italy and Spain and spanned the acute and convalescent phases of COVID-19. The prospective study material was composed of cDNA or gDNA derived from T cells, B-cell-depleted T cells, or PBMCs. The dataset comprised deeply sampled blood TCRbeta repertoires from subjects exposed to, actively infected with, or recovered from COVID-19. A freely available public database, intended as a resource for researchers studying the immune response to SARS-CoV-2, is where the repertoires were released. The samples were drawn from two sources: the first 160 participants of the ongoing ImmuneRACE study, and 1,254 subjects contributed by 6 global collaborators. Nearly every sample came with metadata listing a de-identified subject ID, COVID-19 status, age in years and sex. HLA class I and class II types, where available, came from metadata supplied by the sample provider rather than from assay-based typing. Here is what the overall study found, with its caveats: How much clinical and demographic metadata was included differed by source and by participant, and the metadata was provided uncurated.

Collaborating institutions collected whole blood in K2EDTA tubes following their own protocols. Collaborator samples were shipped for TCRbeta analysis as frozen whole blood, isolated PBMCs, or DNA extracted from either sample type. This clone was counted once. Its target antigen remains unknown. No much larger clone exists at a distance of one base, and base qualities are not known. The immunoSEQ Assay, a bias-controlled multiplex PCR, was used to amplify TCRbeta CDR3 regions from genomic DNA. The original methods were these. The number of nucleated cells in each sample was estimated from the amplification of reference gene primers within the assay. To quantify the absolute abundance of each unique TCRbeta CDR3 rearrangement, sequence reads were collapsed and filtered. For each sample, productive Simpson clonality was calculated as the square root of Simpson's diversity index across productive rearrangements. Not all clones reach the TCRdb copy of this immuneACCESS table, which keeps in-frame sequences only. Checked studies attribute under half of the gap to unresolved V genes and leave the rest unexplained. The V and J calls and clone size were taken over from that table, and D and trimming were inferred from the DNA. The sample has about 140,000 clones on record, 65% to 80% of them singletons. The biggest ten clones account for roughly 15% of the sample.

V loses 0 bases at its end and J loses 5 bases; junction bases beyond the gene matches: 5. The CDR3 starts with the cysteine, ends with the phenylalanine, and has 15 residues. Just the 45-base CDR3 DNA is kept, in frame starting at base 1. The germline V gene encodes CDR1 GTSNPN and CDR2 SVGIG (reference sequence). The receptor chain draws on TRBV30 and TRBJ2-5; the central 11 bases match TRBD2. The sequenced material came from peripheral blood. The receptor was isolated from a man in his forties or fifties with acute or convalescent COVID-19. CDR3 loop: CAWSVIAGGWETQYF. The DNA reads as follows: TGTGCCTGGAGTGTAATAGCGGGGGGGTGGGAGACCCAGTACTTC.